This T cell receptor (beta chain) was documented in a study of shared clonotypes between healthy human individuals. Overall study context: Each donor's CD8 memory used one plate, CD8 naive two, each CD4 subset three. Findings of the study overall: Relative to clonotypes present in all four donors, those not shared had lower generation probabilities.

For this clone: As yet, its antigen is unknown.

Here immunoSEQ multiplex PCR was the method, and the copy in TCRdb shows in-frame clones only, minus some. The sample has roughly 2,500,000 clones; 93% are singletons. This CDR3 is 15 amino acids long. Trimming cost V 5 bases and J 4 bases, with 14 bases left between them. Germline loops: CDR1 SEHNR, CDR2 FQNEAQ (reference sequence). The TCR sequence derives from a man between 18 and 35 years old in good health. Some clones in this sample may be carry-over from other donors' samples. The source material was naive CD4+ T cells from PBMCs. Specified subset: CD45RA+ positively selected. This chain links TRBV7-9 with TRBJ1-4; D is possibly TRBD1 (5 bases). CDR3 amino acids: CASSPGRRGNEKLFF. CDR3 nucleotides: TGTGCCAGCAGCCCAGGGAGAAGGGGTAATGAAAAACTGTTTTTT. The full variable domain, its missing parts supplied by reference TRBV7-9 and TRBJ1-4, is DTGVSQNPRHKITKRGQNVTFRCDPISEHNRLYWYRQTLGQGPEFLTYFQNEAQLEKSRLLSDRFSAERPKGSFSTLEIQRTEQGDSAMYLCASSPGRRGNEKLFFGSGTQLSVL.